This T cell receptor beta chain was profiled in a study of T-cell memory formation after mild COVID-19. About the study: TCR clusters were largely donor specific.

This CDR3 contains 16 residues. The V gene's germline CDR1 is MGHDK and CDR2 SYGVNS. Unmatched junction bases numbered 6, after V lost 6 bases and J lost 5 bases. This clonotype was seen a few times. It was 5'RACE with constant-segment primers that produced the TCR alpha and TCR beta cDNA libraries, which carried sample barcodes and UMIs. TCRdb recomputed calls from the 5' RACE reads with MiXCR, one row per CDR3 protein. The sample contains some 210,000 distinct CDR3 sequences, approximately 16% of which appear only once. V is TRBV25-1 and J is TRBJ1-6, with 11 bases matching TRBD1. This TCR derives from an adult woman who had mild COVID-19 (a few samples of this study predate the infection). Cell type and time point are not known. Specimen: PBMCs or a T cell subset sorted from them (not recorded which). DNA of the CDR3: TGTGCCAGCAGGCTCGGGACAGGGGGTAATAATTCACCCCTCCACTTT. Translating gives CASRLGTGGNNSPLHF.